A single sample is the source of the 15 T cell receptor beta chains below, sequenced in a study of OX40 agonist ivuxolimab in advanced cancers. Libraries were built with the immunoSEQ multiplex PCR assay. In its TCRdb copy, this immuneACCESS table keeps in-frame sequences only and misses some clones. Where compared with another copy, unresolved V genes explain less than half of these, and the others have no known cause. This sample comprises tens of thousands of clones, around 94% of them detected only once. 9.6% of the sample is held by the ten biggest clonotypes. Sequencing used CD4+ or CD8+ T cells sorted from blood, obtained in a trial of the OX40 agonist ivuxolimab. These TCRs come from an adult with an advanced solid tumor such as melanoma, head and neck, liver or kidney cancer.

This chain connects TRBV19 to TRBJ2-2, with D perhaps being TRBD1 or TRBD2 (5 bases each). CDR1 is LNHDA and CDR2 is SQIVND in the germline V gene (reference sequence). This CDR3 has 13 residues. V gave up 11 bases and J gave up 7 bases, with 17 bases separating them. The CDR3 coding sequence is TGTGCCGGGACCACACATCCGGGCGGGGAGCTGTTTTTT. The encoded protein is CAGTTHPGGELFF. The full variable domain, in which reference TRBV19 and TRBJ2-2 provide the parts outside the CDR3, is DGGITQSPKYLFRKEGQNVTLSCEQNLNHDAMYWYRQDPGQGLRLIYYSQIVNDFQKGDIAEGYSVSREKKESFPLTVTSAQKNPTAFYLCAGTTHPGGELFFGEGSRLTVL.

The chain uses TRBV4-2 and TRBJ2-6; 7 bases are a match to TRBD1. V lost 1 base to trimming and J lost 4 bases; unmatched junction nucleotides: 7. Germline values: CDR1 LGHNA, CDR2 YNFKEQ. The CDR3 is 17 amino acids. The CDR3 nucleotides are TGTGCCAGCAGCCAAGCGGGACAGCTGAGCGGGGCCAACGTCCTGACTTTC. Residues: CASSQAGQLSGANVLTF.

This clone was seen just once. The chain recombines TRBV7-9 with TRBJ1-1, with 7 bases lining up with TRBD1. Germline CDR1 SEHNR, CDR2 FQNEAQ (reference sequence). V was clipped by 5 bases and J by 7 bases; unmatched bases: 4. The CDR3 spans 12 residues. This chain's CDR3 is CASSLGQREAFF. In DNA form, the CDR3 reads TGTGCCAGCAGCCTGGGACAGCGTGAAGCTTTCTTT.

J is TRBJ2-2 and V is TRBV27; D not resolved. CDR3 size: 13 residues. Per the germline V gene, CDR1 is MNHEY and CDR2 is SMNVEV (reference sequence). Trimming took off 1 base at V and 7 bases at J, with 7 bases between the two ends. CDR3 coding DNA: TGTGCCAGCAGTTTATTTTACAGCGGGGAGCTGTTTTTT. This sequence encodes CASSLFYSGELFF.

The rearrangement uses TRBV7-9 and TRBJ1-2; possibly TRBD1 for D (6 bases). The V and J ends lost 0 bases and 6 bases respectively, with 11 bases between them. The CDR3 length is 14 residues. Germline V CDR1 and CDR2: SEHNR, FQNEAQ (reference sequence). This CDR3 is CASSLASGDHGYTF. CDR3 coding DNA: TGTGCCAGCAGCTTAGCGTCAGGGGACCATGGCTACACCTTC.

This clone has a single count. CDR3 nucleotide sequence: TGTGCCAGCAGCGGCGTGGGGGGCGGGCAGTACTTC. This gives the protein CASSGVGGGQYF. The rearrangement links TRBV5-6 to TRBJ2-7, with D perhaps being TRBD1 or TRBD2 (6 bases each). Trimming removed 4 bases at V and 9 bases at J, with 14 bases between. There are 12 residues in the CDR3. Germline assignment: CDR1 SGHDT and CDR2 YYEEEE. The full variable domain, its missing parts supplied by reference TRBV5-6 and TRBJ2-7, is DAGVTQSPTHLIKTRGQQVTLRCSPKSGHDTVSWYQQALGQGPQFIFQYYEEEERQRGNFPDRFSGHQFPNYSSELNVNALLLGDSALYLCASSGVGGGQYFGPGTRLTVT.

This sequence joins TRBV27 and TRBJ2-7, with TRBD2 matching over 7 bases. V shed 5 bases, J shed 1 base, and the junction held 11 bases outside the gene matches. Germline values: CDR1 MNHEY, CDR2 SMNVEV (reference sequence). There are 16 residues in the CDR3. The CDR3 loop is CASSPWSGRGSYEQYF. CDR3 DNA sequence: TGTGCCAGCAGTCCCTGGAGTGGGCGGGGGTCCTACGAGCAGTACTTC.

This sequence joins TRBV28 and TRBJ2-7; D ambiguous. Germline lookup yields CDR1 MDHEN and CDR2 SYDVKM. V was pared by 3 bases and J by 0 bases, with 3 bases between. The CDR3 extends over 12 amino acids. In nucleotides, the CDR3 is TGTGCCAGCAGTTTTCTCTCCTACGAGCAGTACTTC. Amino acid sequence: CASSFLSYEQYF.

This clone was seen once. This chain uses TRBV6-6 with TRBJ2-5; TRBD1 is a possible D gene (6 bases). The CDR3 is made up of 13 amino acids. With 5 bases removed from V and 5 bases from J, the gap between germline ends came to 12 bases. Per germline, CDR1 MNHNY and CDR2 SVGAGI (reference sequence). The CDR3 sequence is CASSRGTWETQYF. DNA of the CDR3: TGTGCCAGCAGTAGGGGGACGTGGGAGACCCAGTACTTC.

The gene calls are TRBV12-2 and TRBJ2-7; the DNA was not used to check the table's D call, TRBD2. TRBV12-2 is marked as a pseudogene. The CDR3 spans 17 residues. CDR3 sequence (DNA): TGTGCAAGTCGCTTAGGGAGACCGGGAGGGCGTTCTTACGAGCAGTACTTC. Translated, it gives CASRLGRPGGRSYEQYF.

The chain combines TRBV9 with TRBJ2-1, with D uncertain. Trimming cost V 0 bases and J 7 bases, with 11 bases left between them. From germline, CDR1 is SGDLS and CDR2 YYNGEE. The CDR3 runs 14 residues. CDR3 region: CASSVVRHGNEQFF. As DNA, the CDR3 is TGTGCCAGCAGCGTAGTCCGACACGGGAATGAGCAGTTCTTC.

The chain recombines TRBV27 with TRBJ2-7, with 7 bases matching TRBD1. The CDR3 consists of 14 residues. The germline CDR1 and CDR2 sequences are MNHEY and SMNVEV (reference sequence). V trimming: 3 bases; J trimming: 2 bases; junction bases outside the gene matches: 4. CDR3 region: CASSLGQGAYEQYF. The CDR3 DNA reads as TGTGCCAGCAGTTTGGGGCAGGGGGCCTACGAGCAGTACTTC.

The chain is built from TRBV6-4 and TRBJ2-7; D tentatively fits TRBD1 or TRBD2 (5 bases each). This CDR3 region has 13 residues. The V gene's germline CDR1 is MRHNA and CDR2 SNTAGT. V was clipped by 3 bases and J by 7 bases, with 13 bases between them. CDR3 protein: CASSETARREQYF. The CDR3 coding sequence is TGTGCCAGCAGTGAGACAGCCCGGAGGGAGCAGTACTTC.

The rearrangement links TRBV7-9 to TRBJ1-1; TRBD1 might be the D (5 bases). Per the germline V gene, CDR1 is SEHNR and CDR2 is FQNEAQ (reference sequence). The CDR3 extends over 15 amino acids. V was cut by 5 bases and J by 2 bases, with 15 bases left in between. The CDR3 bases are TGTGCCAGCAGCAGACCGCCGAGGGGCAACACTGAAGCTTTCTTT. It codes for CASSRPPRGNTEAFF.

The chain recombines TRBV7-9 with TRBJ2-1; D may be TRBD1 or TRBD2 (7 bases each). The ends were cut back, 2 bases at V and 8 bases at J, with 19 bases in the middle. The length of the CDR3 is 16 residues. Per germline, CDR1 SEHNR and CDR2 FQNEAQ (reference sequence). The CDR3 region has the DNA TGTGCCAGCAGCTTAACAGAACCAGGGGGGGCCCATGAGCAGTTCTTC. Translated, it gives CASSLTEPGGAHEQFF.